One and the same sample provided the 24 T cell receptor beta chains below, sequenced in a study of T-cell reconstitution after alpha-beta-depleted transplantation in children. TCRbeta library preparation incorporated unique molecular identifiers. MiXCR, run by TCRdb on the PCR reads, gives a single entry per CDR3 protein. The data show about 410,000 distinct CDR3 sequences, with roughly 21% seen just once and approximately 3.8% held by the top ten. The sequencing used PBMCs from the stem cell graft donor, collected from the stem cell graft. These receptors came from a human donor who donated a stem cell graft to a child with acute myeloid leukemia.

The chain is built from TRBV20-1 and TRBJ2-1, with D perhaps TRBD1 or TRBD2 (7 bases each). Germline V lookup: CDR1 DFQATT, CDR2 SNEGSKA (reference sequence). This CDR3 contains 16 residues. V was cut by 6 bases and J by 1 base, with 19 bases left in between. The CDR3 DNA follows: TGCAGTGCCACAGGGGAGGGCGGGTTTTCCTACAATGAGCAGTTCTTC. Its translation: CSATGEGGFSYNEQFF.

This clonotype showed up just once. The rearrangement uses TRBV5-1 and TRBJ2-3; the match to TRBD1 covers 8 bases. The germline CDR1 and CDR2 sequences are SGHRS and YFSETQ. V trimming: 4 bases; J trimming: 3 bases; junction bases outside the gene matches: 13. The CDR3 is made up of 17 amino acids. CDR3 DNA: TGCGCCAGCAGCCCAGGACAGGGTTTCATTGCAACAGATACGCAGTATTTT. This codes for CASSPGQGFIATDTQYF.

This clonotype was seen ten or more times. The chain combines TRBV20-1 with TRBJ2-7; D is unresolved. From germline, CDR1 is DFQATT and CDR2 SNEGSKA (reference sequence). The CDR3 extends over 12 amino acids. The germline V and J ends were trimmed by 6 bases and 0 bases, with 9 bases remaining between them. This CDR3 is CSAGLYSYEQYF. CDR3 bases: TGCAGTGCGGGCCTCTACTCCTACGAGCAGTACTTC.

This rearrangement joins TRBV11-2 to TRBJ2-7, with D perhaps TRBD1 or TRBD2 (5 bases each). The CDR3 runs to 16 residues. V was shortened by 0 bases and J by 2 bases, with 14 bases between the two germline ends. Germline CDR1 reads SGHAT; CDR2 reads FQNNGV. The CDR3 sequence is CASSLDMQRGAYEQYF. The CDR3 region has the DNA TGTGCCAGCAGCTTAGATATGCAGAGGGGAGCCTACGAGCAGTACTTC.

This clonotype showed up many times. The CDR3 region has the DNA TGCAGCGTTGACCGGCGGGAGGGCTCCTACGAGCAGTACTTC. Translating it yields CSVDRREGSYEQYF. The chain is built from TRBV29-1 and TRBJ2-7; TRBD2 agrees at 9 bases. CDR3 length equals 14 residues. Per the germline V gene, CDR1 is SQVTM and CDR2 is ANQGSEA. Trimming cost V 3 bases and J 0 bases; bases outside gene matches: 3.

This clonotype showed up just a few times. DNA of the CDR3: TGTGCCAGCAGTGTCGGACAGGGCAAAGATACGCAGTATTTT. Its protein product is CASSVGQGKDTQYF. This chain links TRBV25-1 with TRBJ2-3, with 8 positions matching TRBD1. Germline-derived CDR1 and CDR2 are MGHDK and SYGVNS. V shed 4 bases and J 5 bases; nucleotides not matched to a gene: 5. CDR3 size: 14 residues.

This clonotype showed up just a few times. The chain has TRBV24-1 and TRBJ2-1; 11 bases align to TRBD2. With 5 bases clipped from V and 4 bases from J, the junction kept 9 bases outside the gene matches. The CDR3 has 17 residues. Per germline, CDR1 KGHDR and CDR2 SFDVKD. CDR3: CATSAKLAGEWYNEQFF. CDR3 DNA: TGTGCCACCAGTGCTAAACTAGCGGGAGAATGGTACAATGAGCAGTTCTTC.

V and J are TRBV12-3 or TRBV12-4 and TRBJ1-4; TRBD1 might be the D (5 bases). There are 14 residues in the CDR3. Trimming cost V 7 bases and J 4 bases, with 13 bases left between them. CDR3 residues: CASTPGGFNEKLFF. CDR3 nucleotide sequence: TGTGCCAGCACCCCCGGGGGGTTTAATGAAAAACTGTTTTTT.

The rearrangement uses TRBV9 and TRBJ2-1; 8 nucleotides align to TRBD1. Per germline, CDR1 SGDLS and CDR2 YYNGEE. The J segment lost 7 bases and the V segment lost 0 bases, leaving 9 bases of the junction unmatched. This CDR3 contains 16 residues. The CDR3 sequence: CASSVAGRGLSNEQFF. CDR3 DNA sequence: TGTGCCAGCAGCGTAGCGGGCAGGGGGCTCTCTAATGAGCAGTTCTTC.

V is TRBV11-2 and J is TRBJ2-1; D gene ambiguous. The CDR3 runs to 13 residues. V dropped 0 bases and J dropped 7 bases, with 7 bases sitting between them. The V gene's germline CDR1 is SGHAT and CDR2 FQNNGV. The CDR3 protein is CASSLDRKNEQFF. CDR3 bases: TGTGCCAGCAGCTTAGACAGGAAGAATGAGCAGTTCTTC.

This clonotype was seen repeatedly, ten times or more. The CDR3 protein is CASSWDTGNTIYF. The CDR3, as DNA: TGTGCCAGCAGTTGGGACACTGGAAACACCATATATTTT. This chain uses TRBV28 with TRBJ1-3, with a weak D call TRBD1 (6 bases). Germline CDR1 is MDHEN and CDR2 is SYDVKM. The CDR3 consists of 13 residues. V gave up 4 bases and J gave up 2 bases, with 6 bases separating them.

This clonotype showed up just a few times. The chain joins TRBV28 to TRBJ2-2; the match to TRBD2 covers 8 bases. This CDR3 is 16 amino acids long. V lost 7 bases, J lost 7 bases, and 14 bases stayed unmatched. Germline assignment: CDR1 MDHEN and CDR2 SYDVKM. CDR3 amino acids: CASKVREGMYGGELFF. As DNA, the CDR3 is TGTGCCAGCAAGGTCCGGGAGGGGATGTACGGCGGGGAGCTGTTTTTT.

J is TRBJ2-1 and V is TRBV29-1, with TRBD1 identical over 11 bases. The CDR3 sequence is 15 residues long. Germline trimming cut 4 bases from V and 10 bases from J; bases unmatched to any gene: 12. Germline lookup yields CDR1 SQVTM and CDR2 ANQGSEA. CDR3 sequence (DNA): TGCAGCGTTGTAGGTGTCGGACAGGGGGCCGTCGAGCAGTTCTTC. Translated: CSVVGVGQGAVEQFF.

This clonotype was detected only a few times. The rearrangement uses TRBV12-3 or TRBV12-4 and TRBJ1-2; 7 positions match TRBD1. The CDR3 contains 14 residues. J lost 11 bases, V lost 6 bases, and 15 bases had no gene match. The CDR3 loop is CASSRGQTFERYTF. DNA for the CDR3: TGTGCCAGCAGCCGGGGACAGACCTTCGAACGGTACACCTTC.

The V gene is TRBV12-3 or TRBV12-4, the J gene TRBJ2-7, with 8 bases aligning to TRBD1. This CDR3 spans 17 amino acids. J gave up 3 bases and V 5 bases, and 15 bases lay outside the gene matches. CDR3 bases: TGTGCCAGCAGTATTCTAACGCTCAGGGGGCGCCGCTACGAGCAGTACTTC. Residues: CASSILTLRGRRYEQYF.

This clonotype was seen more than once but under ten times. The chain uses TRBV13 and TRBJ2-6; tentatively, D is TRBD2 (6 bases). The CDR3 consists of 21 residues. Germline assignment: CDR1 PRHDT and CDR2 FYEKMQ (reference sequence). Trimming cost V 5 bases and J 1 base, with 27 bases left between them. The CDR3 nucleotides read TGTGCCAGCAGCCCACGGACCTCCATCGGAGGGGACGATTCTGGGGCCAACGTCCTGACTTTC. Translation gives CASSPRTSIGGDDSGANVLTF.

The chain links TRBV28 to TRBJ1-2; D might be TRBD1 (6 bases). The germline gives CDR1 MDHEN, CDR2 SYDVKM. The CDR3 is made up of 13 amino acids. V dropped 1 base and J dropped 8 bases, with 11 bases sitting between them. The CDR3 bases are TGTGCCAGCAGTTTATCAGGGGAAGGCGGCTACACCTTC. As protein: CASSLSGEGGYTF.

This clonotype has only a few counts. This sequence joins TRBV4-3 and TRBJ2-7; maybe TRBD1 (5 bases). Looked up from germline, CDR1 is LGHNA and CDR2 is YSLEER. Trimming took off 2 bases at V and 1 base at J, with 12 bases between the two ends. The CDR3 spans 15 residues. The CDR3 bases are TGCGCCAGCAGCCAATATGAGGACACGTCCTACGAGCAGTACTTC. Protein: CASSQYEDTSYEQYF.

This clonotype has more than one count but fewer than ten. V and J are TRBV4-2 and TRBJ2-7, with 10 bases matching TRBD1. The trim removed 5 bases at V and 6 bases at J, leaving 4 bases unmatched. CDR3 size: 13 residues. The germline CDR1 and CDR2 sequences are LGHNA and YNFKEQ. The CDR3 nucleotides read TGTGCCAGCAGCACAAGGGACAGGGGCGAGCAGTACTTC. This gives the protein CASSTRDRGEQYF.

The rearrangement uses TRBV12-3 or TRBV12-4 and TRBJ1-3; D not resolved. There are 14 residues in the CDR3. DNA of the CDR3: TGTACCTTCAGTTTACCAGCCTCTGGAAACACCATATATTTT. This gives the protein CTFSLPASGNTIYF.

Ten or more counts support this clonotype. The genes are TRBV29-1 and TRBJ2-1, with D possibly being TRBD1 or TRBD2 (5 bases each). The germline V gene has CDR1 SQVTM and CDR2 ANQGSEA. The V end was cut by 6 bases, the J end by 0 bases, with 15 bases between. The CDR3 is 15 residues long. Written as DNA, the CDR3 is TGCAGCGTCGGGACGGGCAGGAGCTCCTACAATGAGCAGTTCTTC. Protein: CSVGTGRSSYNEQFF.

The J gene is TRBJ1-1, the V gene TRBV27; 7 bases line up with TRBD1. The V gene's germline CDR1 is MNHEY and CDR2 SMNVEV (reference sequence). Losses at the gene ends were 2 bases for V and 4 bases for J; bases not matched to a gene: 7. The CDR3 is 15 residues long. The CDR3 DNA sequence: TGTGCCAGCAGTTTAAGACAGGGTGGTGGCACTGAAGCTTTCTTT. This sequence encodes CASSLRQGGGTEAFF.

This clonotype was observed many times. This chain connects TRBV10-3 to TRBJ2-7; D gene uncertain. The V end lost 11 bases, the J end lost 4 bases, and 3 bases lay between the germline ends. Germline assignment: CDR1 ENHRY and CDR2 SYGVKD. The CDR3 spans 8 residues. DNA of the CDR3: TGTGCCCTGTACGAGCAGTACTTC. It translates to CALYEQYF.

This clonotype was recorded a few times. This chain links TRBV4-3 with TRBJ2-7; unclear D gene. CDR1 LGHNA and CDR2 YSLEER come from the germline V gene. V was cut by 0 bases and J by 0 bases, with 6 bases left in between. The CDR3 is 14 amino acids. In DNA, the CDR3 is TGCGCCAGCAGCCAAGACAGTGTCTCCTACGAGCAGTACTTC. It yields the protein CASSQDSVSYEQYF.